Listed below are T cell receptor beta chains from one sample, sequenced in a study of T cells in Graves' hyperthyroidism and ophthalmopathy. TCRdb reanalysed the multiplex PCR reads using MiXCR and keeps one entry per CDR3 protein. The table includes hundreds of thousands of distinct CDR3 sequences, about 15% detected once. The specimen was blood. The receptors here all came from a woman aged 30 to 39 with Graves' hyperthyroidism. CDR3s include the opening cysteine and the closing phenylalanine or tryptophan. D genes are given only for firm matches. A row's size may be missing; if present it is once, few, many or a size class.

abundance: few
j_gene: TRBJ2-4
d_gene: -
v_gene: TRBV27
CDR3aa: CASSLRGRGDIQYF
CDR3nt: TGTGCCAGCAGTTTAAGGGGGAGGGGTGACATTCAGTACTTC

abundance: many
j_gene: TRBJ1-1
d_gene: -
v_gene: TRBV27
CDR3aa: CASIDGYGTEAFF
CDR3nt: TGTGCCAGCATCGATGGTTATGGCACTGAAGCTTTCTTT

abundance: -
j_gene: TRBJ2-7
d_gene: TRBD2
v_gene: TRBV7-3
CDR3aa: CASASTSGSTEQYF
CDR3nt: TGTGCCTCCGCCTCGACTAGCGGGAGCACCGAGCAGTACTTC

abundance: many
j_gene: TRBJ2-1
d_gene: -
v_gene: TRBV11-1
CDR3aa: CASSFDFQGQFF
CDR3nt: TGTGCCAGCAGCTTCGACTTCCAAGGGCAGTTCTTC

abundance: many
j_gene: TRBJ2-7
d_gene: -
v_gene: TRBV12-5
CDR3aa: CASGYTSYEQYF
CDR3nt: TGTGCTAGTGGTTATACATCCTACGAGCAGTACTTC

abundance: -
j_gene: TRBJ1-6
d_gene: TRBD1
v_gene: TRBV3-1
CDR3aa: CASSPTGRSPLHF
CDR3nt: TGTGCCAGCAGCCCGACAGGGCGCTCGCCCCTCCACTTT

abundance: few
j_gene: TRBJ2-1
d_gene: TRBD2
v_gene: TRBV19
CDR3aa: CASSIAHLAAYNEQFF
CDR3nt: TGTGCCAGTAGTATAGCCCACCTAGCGGCCTACAATGAGCAGTTCTTC

abundance: few
j_gene: TRBJ2-1
d_gene: -
v_gene: TRBV7-6
CDR3aa: CASSAVGGSHNEQFF
CDR3nt: TGTGCCAGCAGCGCGGTAGGGGGGTCTCACAATGAGCAGTTCTTC

abundance: many
j_gene: TRBJ2-7
d_gene: -
v_gene: TRBV10-2
CDR3aa: CASSVQLYEQYF
CDR3nt: TGCGCCAGCAGTGTCCAGTTGTACGAGCAGTACTTC

abundance: many
j_gene: TRBJ2-1
d_gene: -
v_gene: TRBV6-2/TRBV6-3
CDR3aa: CASSSIAVASYNEQFF
CDR3nt: TGTGCCAGCAGTTCTATAGCGGTTGCCTCCTACAATGAGCAGTTCTTC

abundance: many
j_gene: TRBJ2-7
d_gene: TRBD2
v_gene: TRBV27
CDR3aa: CASSSHAGGYEQYF
CDR3nt: TGTGCCAGCAGTTCCCATGCGGGAGGGTACGAGCAGTACTTC

abundance: -
j_gene: TRBJ2-7
d_gene: -
v_gene: TRBV11-2
CDR3aa: CASSLLNFAGTYEQYF
CDR3nt: TGTGCCAGCAGCTTACTCAACTTCGCCGGGACCTACGAGCAGTACTTC

abundance: many
j_gene: TRBJ1-5
d_gene: -
v_gene: TRBV24-1
CDR3aa: CATSDSGRGRSNQPQHF
CDR3nt: TGTGCCACCAGTGATTCGGGCCGGGGCCGGAGCAATCAGCCCCAGCATTTT

abundance: many
j_gene: TRBJ2-7
d_gene: -
v_gene: TRBV28
CDR3aa: CASGGTTQYEQYF
CDR3nt: TGTGCCAGCGGGGGGACGACGCAATACGAGCAGTACTTC

abundance: many
j_gene: TRBJ1-2
d_gene: -
v_gene: TRBV9
CDR3aa: CASSVGSGYTF
CDR3nt: TGTGCCAGCAGCGTAGGTAGTGGCTACACCTTC

abundance: -
j_gene: TRBJ1-6
d_gene: -
v_gene: TRBV5-8
CDR3aa: CASSWGSTSPLHF
CDR3nt: TGTGCCAGCAGCTGGGGGTCCACTTCACCCCTCCACTTT

abundance: many
j_gene: TRBJ1-1
d_gene: -
v_gene: TRBV6-2/TRBV6-3
CDR3aa: CASEVKVNTEAFF
CDR3nt: TGTGCCAGCGAGGTAAAGGTGAACACTGAAGCTTTCTTT

abundance: many
j_gene: TRBJ2-1
d_gene: TRBD2
v_gene: TRBV5-4
CDR3aa: CASSSTAGGDEQFF
CDR3nt: TGTGCCAGCAGCAGTACGGCGGGAGGAGATGAGCAGTTCTTC

abundance: many
j_gene: TRBJ2-4
d_gene: -
v_gene: TRBV19
CDR3aa: CATRGDGKNIQYF
CDR3nt: TGTGCCACTCGCGGGGACGGCAAAAACATTCAGTACTTC

abundance: few
j_gene: TRBJ2-7
d_gene: TRBD1
v_gene: TRBV5-5
CDR3aa: CASSLQGGAWGEQYF
CDR3nt: TGTGCCAGCAGCTTACAAGGGGGCGCTTGGGGAGAGCAGTACTTC

abundance: many
j_gene: TRBJ2-6
d_gene: -
v_gene: TRBV28
CDR3aa: CASGFSSGANVLTF
CDR3nt: TGTGCCAGCGGATTTAGCTCTGGGGCCAACGTCCTGACTTTC

abundance: many
j_gene: TRBJ1-1
d_gene: -
v_gene: TRBV19
CDR3aa: CASSLKRNLMNTEAFF
CDR3nt: TGTGCCAGTAGTCTGAAGCGGAACCTCATGAACACTGAAGCTTTCTTT

abundance: -
j_gene: TRBJ1-5
d_gene: -
v_gene: TRBV20-1
CDR3aa: CSARDTNQPQHF
CDR3nt: TGCAGTGCTAGAGACACTAATCAGCCCCAGCATTTT

abundance: many
j_gene: TRBJ1-1
d_gene: -
v_gene: TRBV6-2/TRBV6-3
CDR3aa: CASSYWVNTEAFF
CDR3nt: TGTGCCAGCAGTTACTGGGTTAACACTGAAGCTTTCTTT

abundance: many
j_gene: TRBJ1-4
d_gene: TRBD1
v_gene: TRBV10-1
CDR3aa: CASSRDRGEKLFF
CDR3nt: TGCGCCAGCTCCCGGGACAGGGGTGAAAAACTGTTTTTT

abundance: many
j_gene: TRBJ2-1
d_gene: TRBD1
v_gene: TRBV28
CDR3aa: CASSPGQVNEQFF
CDR3nt: TGTGCCAGCAGTCCAGGACAGGTCAATGAGCAGTTCTTC

abundance: many
j_gene: TRBJ1-1
d_gene: TRBD1
v_gene: TRBV28
CDR3aa: CASRGQWGYTEAFF
CDR3nt: TGTGCCAGCAGGGGACAGTGGGGGTACACTGAAGCTTTCTTT

abundance: few
j_gene: TRBJ2-5
d_gene: -
v_gene: TRBV7-2
CDR3aa: CASSPRTAGWETQYF
CDR3nt: TGTGCCAGCAGCCCCCGCACGGCGGGATGGGAGACCCAGTACTTC

abundance: -
j_gene: TRBJ2-3
d_gene: -
v_gene: TRBV12-3/TRBV12-4
CDR3aa: CASSYGRGSDTQYF
CDR3nt: TGTGCCAGCAGCTACGGTCGGGGGTCGGATACGCAGTATTTT

abundance: many
j_gene: TRBJ2-7
d_gene: TRBD1
v_gene: TRBV18
CDR3aa: CASSPDRNAYEQYF
CDR3nt: TGTGCCAGCTCACCGGACAGGAACGCCTACGAGCAGTACTTC

abundance: -
j_gene: TRBJ2-5
d_gene: -
v_gene: TRBV19
CDR3aa: CASSIDLLEGETQYF
CDR3nt: TGTGCCAGTAGTATAGATCTCTTGGAGGGAGAGACCCAGTACTTC

abundance: few
j_gene: TRBJ1-5
d_gene: TRBD1
v_gene: TRBV28
CDR3aa: CASTVDRLSQPQHF
CDR3nt: TGTGCCAGTACCGTGGACAGGCTCTCTCAGCCCCAGCATTTT

abundance: few
j_gene: TRBJ2-1
d_gene: TRBD1
v_gene: TRBV20-1
CDR3aa: CSARTGQGYPSSYNEQFF
CDR3nt: TGCAGTGCTAGAACGGGACAGGGCTACCCCTCCTCCTACAATGAGCAGTTCTTC

abundance: many
j_gene: TRBJ2-2
d_gene: -
v_gene: TRBV2
CDR3aa: CASSETGLAIDTGELFF
CDR3nt: TGTGCCAGCAGTGAAACTGGGCTAGCGATCGACACCGGGGAGCTGTTTTTT

abundance: many
j_gene: TRBJ2-1
d_gene: TRBD2
v_gene: TRBV13
CDR3aa: CASSPAGGDEQFF
CDR3nt: TGTGCCAGCAGCCCCGCGGGAGGGGATGAGCAGTTCTTC

abundance: few
j_gene: TRBJ1-2
d_gene: -
v_gene: TRBV10-3
CDR3aa: CAISEGPHGYTF
CDR3nt: TGTGCCATCAGTGAGGGACCCCATGGCTACACCTTC

abundance: few
j_gene: TRBJ1-1
d_gene: TRBD1
v_gene: TRBV18
CDR3aa: CASSPMAGGTEAFF
CDR3nt: TGTGCCAGCTCACCGATGGCAGGGGGAACTGAAGCTTTCTTT

abundance: -
j_gene: TRBJ1-2
d_gene: -
v_gene: TRBV19
CDR3aa: CASSTNNRVKRSYGYTF
CDR3nt: TGTGCCAGTAGTACCAATAACAGGGTCAAGAGGAGCTATGGCTACACCTTC

abundance: many
j_gene: TRBJ2-3
d_gene: TRBD2
v_gene: TRBV19
CDR3aa: CAIGTSGRRDSDTQYF
CDR3nt: TGTGCCATAGGGACTAGCGGCCGACGTGATTCGGATACGCAGTATTTT

abundance: few
j_gene: TRBJ2-1
d_gene: -
v_gene: TRBV4-2
CDR3aa: CASSQERRKQFF
CDR3nt: TGTGCCAGCAGCCAAGAAAGGAGGAAACAGTTCTTC

abundance: many
j_gene: TRBJ2-1
d_gene: -
v_gene: TRBV28
CDR3aa: CASSFWAGLDNEQFF
CDR3nt: TGTGCCAGCAGTTTTTGGGCGGGCTTAGACAATGAGCAGTTCTTC

abundance: many
j_gene: TRBJ1-1
d_gene: -
v_gene: TRBV19
CDR3aa: CATRQGNEAFF
CDR3nt: TGTGCCACCCGCCAAGGGAATGAAGCTTTCTTT

abundance: -
j_gene: TRBJ2-2
d_gene: -
v_gene: TRBV20-1
CDR3aa: CSASLAGRYTGELFF
CDR3nt: TGCAGTGCCAGCCTCGCGGGCCGGTACACCGGGGAGCTGTTTTTT

abundance: few
j_gene: TRBJ2-2
d_gene: -
v_gene: TRBV18
CDR3aa: CASSPDYKKLFF
CDR3nt: TGTGCCAGCTCACCCGACTACAAGAAGCTGTTTTTT

abundance: many
j_gene: TRBJ2-1
d_gene: -
v_gene: TRBV6-1
CDR3aa: CASSVGGATYNEQFF
CDR3nt: TGTGCCAGCAGTGTGGGCGGAGCCACCTACAATGAGCAGTTCTTC

abundance: few
j_gene: TRBJ2-2
d_gene: TRBD1
v_gene: TRBV24-1
CDR3aa: CATSDPGQGLTGELFF
CDR3nt: TGTGCCACCAGTGATCCGGGACAGGGTCTCACCGGGGAGCTGTTTTTT

abundance: many
j_gene: TRBJ1-2
d_gene: -
v_gene: TRBV10-2
CDR3aa: CASSHEGQRGGYTF
CDR3nt: TGCGCCAGCAGTCACGAAGGGCAGAGGGGAGGCTACACCTTC

abundance: -
j_gene: TRBJ2-7
d_gene: -
v_gene: TRBV15
CDR3aa: CAASSPGYEQYF
CDR3nt: TGTGCCGCCAGCAGCCCGGGCTACGAGCAGTACTTC

abundance: -
j_gene: TRBJ2-1
d_gene: TRBD2
v_gene: TRBV20-1
CDR3aa: CSARDRYSGRANEQFF
CDR3nt: TGCAGTGCTAGAGATCGATACAGCGGGAGGGCCAATGAGCAGTTCTTC

abundance: many
j_gene: TRBJ1-1
d_gene: -
v_gene: TRBV28
CDR3aa: CASIKEGTEAFF
CDR3nt: TGTGCCAGCATAAAGGAGGGGACTGAAGCTTTCTTT

abundance: -
j_gene: TRBJ1-3
d_gene: -
v_gene: TRBV7-3
CDR3aa: CASSSWGQGVGNTIYF
CDR3nt: TGTGCCAGCAGCTCCTGGGGGCAGGGTGTCGGAAACACCATATATTTT

abundance: -
j_gene: TRBJ1-2
d_gene: -
v_gene: TRBV6-1
CDR3aa: CASSSGWANYGYTF
CDR3nt: TGTGCCAGCAGCTCAGGGTGGGCTAACTATGGCTACACCTTC

abundance: many
j_gene: TRBJ2-1
d_gene: -
v_gene: TRBV6-1
CDR3aa: CASRATGGLAGGAEQFF
CDR3nt: TGTGCCAGCCGGGCTACAGGGGGTCTAGCGGGCGGGGCAGAGCAGTTCTTC